The sequence of this T cell receptor (beta chain) was determined in a study of OX40 agonist ivuxolimab in advanced cancers. Overall study: Averaging approximately 60 years in age, with a range of about 23 to 79, the cohort was more than 75% male. 40% to 50% of patients had received prior checkpoint inhibitor therapy.

Trimming pared 5 bases from V and 13 bases from J, leaving 11 bases between. Per germline, CDR1 SEHNR and CDR2 FQNEAQ (reference sequence). This CDR3 is 11 amino acids long. Study observations and caveats: Clonal expansion was seen in CD4+ and CD8+ blood T cells by week 6 at 0.1 to 3.0 mg/kg.

Using immunoSEQ multiplex PCR, the repertoire was profiled, and TCRdb retains in-frame clones only, with some absent. The table includes 48,000 or so clones, 85% to 90% detected once. Only one count was recorded for this clone. The target antigen is unknown. It was autoimmune disease history or systemic immunosuppression that excluded patients. This sequence joins TRBV7-9 and TRBJ2-2; no reliable D call. This receptor was identified in an adult with an advanced solid tumor such as melanoma, head and neck, liver or kidney cancer. This specimen was CD4+ or CD8+ T cells sorted from blood, taken in a trial of the OX40 agonist ivuxolimab. DNA for the CDR3: TGTGCCAGCAGCCACCCCGGGTGGCTGTTTTTT. The encoded protein is CASSHPGWLFF.